What follows describes a single T cell receptor beta chain. Antigen unknown. This entry comes from a study of T cells after yellow fever vaccination. Each CDR3 protein gets one entry after TCRdb re-called the 5' RACE reads with MiXCR. The table lists around 400,000 distinct CDR3 sequences, 11% of them singletons. Whole-study findings and limits: At under 97% for CD4 and almost 90% for CD8, most primary-vaccination clones showed up again after the booster.

The CDR3 consists of 17 residues. The junction had 13 bases not matched to a gene; V was cut back by 5 bases and J by 4 bases. The V gene is TRBV12-3 or TRBV12-4, the J gene TRBJ1-2; TRBD1 aligns across 10 bases. This TCR was sampled from a man aged 18 to 30 who received the YFV17D yellow fever vaccine. The source material was PBMCs, sampled on the day of the first yellow fever vaccination. The CDR3 DNA reads as TGTGCCAGCAGTACCGATCCGGTGGGACAGGGGACCTATGGCTACACCTTC. Residues: CASSTDPVGQGTYGYTF.